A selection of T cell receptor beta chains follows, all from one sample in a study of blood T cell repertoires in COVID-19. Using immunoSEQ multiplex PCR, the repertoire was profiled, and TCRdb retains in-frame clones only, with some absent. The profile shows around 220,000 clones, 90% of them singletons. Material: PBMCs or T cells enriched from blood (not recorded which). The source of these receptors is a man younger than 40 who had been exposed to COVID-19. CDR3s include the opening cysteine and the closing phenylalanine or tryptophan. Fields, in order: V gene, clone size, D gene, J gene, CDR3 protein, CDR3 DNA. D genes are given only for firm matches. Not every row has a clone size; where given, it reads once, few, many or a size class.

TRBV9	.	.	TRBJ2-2	CASSVSVYTGELFF	TGTGCCAGCAGCGTATCGGTCTACACCGGGGAGCTGTTTTTT
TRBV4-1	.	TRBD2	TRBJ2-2	CASSPPGKAGGSTGELFF	TGCGCCAGCAGCCCCCCAGGGAAGGCGGGGGGCTCAACCGGGGAGCTGTTTTTT
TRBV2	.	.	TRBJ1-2	CASRASVSEAGYGYTF	TGTGCCAGCAGGGCGAGTGTTTCGGAGGCGGGCTATGGCTACACCTTC
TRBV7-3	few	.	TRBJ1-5	CASSSRRGTYSYSNQPQHF	TGTGCCAGCAGCTCACGTCGGGGGACTTACTCCTATAGCAATCAGCCCCAGCATTTT
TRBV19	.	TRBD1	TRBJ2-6	CASSPGQLSGANVLTF	TGTGCCAGTAGCCCGGGACAGCTATCTGGGGCCAACGTCCTGACTTTC
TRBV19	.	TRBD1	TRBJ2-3	CASQRQGHTQYF	TGTGCCAGCCAGAGACAGGGCCATACGCAGTATTTT
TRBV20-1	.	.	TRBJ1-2	CSASPGRADPNYGYTF	TGCAGTGCTAGTCCTGGGCGAGCCGACCCTAACTATGGCTACACCTTC
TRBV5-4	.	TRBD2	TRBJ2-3	CASSYGTSGSTDTQYF	TGTGCCAGCAGTTACGGGACTAGCGGCTCCACAGATACGCAGTATTTT
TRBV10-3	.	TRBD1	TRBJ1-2	CAISESNGAGGPKDYGYTF	TGTGCCATCAGTGAGTCGAATGGGGCAGGGGGACCGAAGGACTATGGCTACACCTTC
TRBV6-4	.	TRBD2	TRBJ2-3	CASSTSGGTDTQYF	TGTGCCAGCAGCACTAGCGGGGGGACAGATACGCAGTATTTT
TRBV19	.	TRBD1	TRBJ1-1	CASSLTGASEAFF	TGTGCCAGTAGTTTGACAGGGGCGAGTGAAGCTTTCTTT
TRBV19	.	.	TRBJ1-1	CASRPPRVNTEAFF	TGTGCCAGTAGGCCCCCGAGAGTCAACACTGAAGCTTTCTTT
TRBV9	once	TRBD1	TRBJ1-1	CASSVVGAGGGEAFF	TGTGCCAGCAGCGTAGTGGGAGCAGGGGGCGGTGAAGCTTTCTTT
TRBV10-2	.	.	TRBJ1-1	CATRGGRTEAFF	TGCGCCACCAGGGGAGGGCGTACTGAAGCTTTCTTT
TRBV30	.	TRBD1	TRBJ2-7	CAWSVLDRAYEQYF	TGTGCCTGGAGTGTGTTGGACAGGGCCTACGAGCAGTACTTC
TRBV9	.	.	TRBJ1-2	CASSVGGYGYTF	TGTGCCAGCAGCGTAGGAGGATATGGCTACACCTTC
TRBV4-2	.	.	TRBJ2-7	CASSQDLSYEQYF	TGTGCCAGCAGCCAAGATCTCTCTTACGAGCAGTACTTC
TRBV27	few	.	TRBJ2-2	CASRNRVAGELFF	TGTGCCAGCCGTAACAGGGTGGCCGGGGAGCTGTTTTTT
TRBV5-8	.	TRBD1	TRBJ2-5	CASTQDRGGETQYF	TGTGCCAGCACCCAGGACAGGGGTGGAGAGACCCAGTACTTC
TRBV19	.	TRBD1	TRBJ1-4	CASSSDRVEKLFF	TGTGCTAGCTCGTCGGACAGGGTAGAAAAACTGTTTTTT
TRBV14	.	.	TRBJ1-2	CASSPSGVQYGYTF	TGTGCCAGCAGCCCCTCAGGGGTACAGTATGGCTACACCTTC
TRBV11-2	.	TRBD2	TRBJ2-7	CASSFPRWERGGYEQYF	TGTGCCAGCAGCTTCCCCAGGTGGGAGCGGGGGGGGTACGAGCAGTACTTC
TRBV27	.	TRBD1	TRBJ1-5	CASSPTTGGFYSNQPQHF	TGTGCCAGCAGTCCTACGACAGGGGGCTTCTATAGCAATCAGCCCCAGCATTTT
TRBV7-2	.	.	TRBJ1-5	CASSPGTTGSWSQPQHF	TGTGCCAGCAGCCCAGGAACCACAGGCTCATGGAGTCAGCCCCAGCATTTT
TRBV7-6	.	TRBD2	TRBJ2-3	CASSLVAGVGWGGTDTQYF	TGTGCCAGCAGCTTAGTAGCGGGGGTTGGATGGGGTGGCACAGATACGCAGTATTTT
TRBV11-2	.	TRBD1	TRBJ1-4	CASSRQGDVTNEKLFF	TGTGCCAGCAGCCGACAGGGTGATGTAACTAATGAAAAACTGTTTTTT
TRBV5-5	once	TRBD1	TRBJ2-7	CASSLARTGEYEQYF	TGTGCCAGCAGCTTGGCCCGGACAGGGGAGTACGAGCAGTACTTC
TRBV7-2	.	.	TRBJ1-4	CASSFGTINEKLFF	TGTGCCAGCAGCTTCGGGACTATCAATGAAAAACTGTTTTTT
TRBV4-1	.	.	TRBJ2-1	CASSTIGGEQFF	TGCGCCAGCAGCACCATAGGGGGTGAGCAGTTCTTC
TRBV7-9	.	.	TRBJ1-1	CASSLSEVSYAFF	TGTGCCAGCAGCTTATCGGAGGTCAGTTACGCTTTCTTT
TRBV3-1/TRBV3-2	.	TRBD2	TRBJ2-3	CASSPWGSGGATDTQYF	TGTGCCAGCAGCCCCTGGGGTAGCGGGGGGGCAACAGATACGCAGTATTTT
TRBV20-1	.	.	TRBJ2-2	CSAIRTGELFF	TGCAGTGCTATTCGGACCGGGGAGCTGTTTTTT
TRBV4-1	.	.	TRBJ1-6	CASSHRASPLHF	TGCGCCAGCAGCCACAGGGCATCACCCCTCCACTTT
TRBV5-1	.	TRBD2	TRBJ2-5	CASSSGGGAQETQYF	TGCGCCAGCAGCTCAGGCGGGGGGGCCCAAGAGACCCAGTACTTC
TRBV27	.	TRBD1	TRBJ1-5	CASRRSLDGQGGQPQHF	TGTGCCAGCAGGAGGTCGTTGGACGGACAGGGTGGTCAGCCCCAGCATTTT
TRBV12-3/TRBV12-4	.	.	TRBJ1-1	CARIHTLDEAFF	TGTGCCAGAATACATACTCTAGATGAAGCTTTCTTT
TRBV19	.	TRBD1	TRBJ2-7	CASSMGDRAYFEQYF	TGTGCCAGTAGTATGGGGGACAGGGCGTATTTCGAGCAGTACTTC
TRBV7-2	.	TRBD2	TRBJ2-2	CASSPHPGLVVGELFF	TGTGCCAGCAGCCCCCACCCGGGACTAGTTGTCGGGGAGCTGTTTTTT